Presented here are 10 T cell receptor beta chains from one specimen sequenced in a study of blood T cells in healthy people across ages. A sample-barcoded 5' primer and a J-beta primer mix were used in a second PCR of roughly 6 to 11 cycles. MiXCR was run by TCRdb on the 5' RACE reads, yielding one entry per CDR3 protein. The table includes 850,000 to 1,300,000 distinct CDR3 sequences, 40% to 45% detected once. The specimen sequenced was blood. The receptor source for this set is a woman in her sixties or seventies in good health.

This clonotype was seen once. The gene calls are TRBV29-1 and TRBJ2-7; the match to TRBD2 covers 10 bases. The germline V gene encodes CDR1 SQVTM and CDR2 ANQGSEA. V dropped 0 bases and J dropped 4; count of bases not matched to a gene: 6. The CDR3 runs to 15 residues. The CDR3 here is CSVEDPSGSLYEQYF. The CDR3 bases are TGCAGCGTTGAAGATCCTAGCGGGAGTCTATACGAGCAGTACTTC.

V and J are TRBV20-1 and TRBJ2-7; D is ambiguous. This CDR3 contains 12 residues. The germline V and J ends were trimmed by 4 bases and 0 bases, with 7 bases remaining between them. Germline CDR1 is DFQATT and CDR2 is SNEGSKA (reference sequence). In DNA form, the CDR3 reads TGCAGTGCTAACCTCGGCTCCTACGAGCAGTACTTC. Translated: CSANLGSYEQYF.

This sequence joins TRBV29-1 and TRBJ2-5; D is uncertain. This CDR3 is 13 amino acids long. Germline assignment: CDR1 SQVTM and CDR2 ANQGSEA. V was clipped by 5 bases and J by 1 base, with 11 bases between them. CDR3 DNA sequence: TGCAGCGTTATCGTCCCGGCCCAAGAGACCCAGTACTTC. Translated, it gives CSVIVPAQETQYF.

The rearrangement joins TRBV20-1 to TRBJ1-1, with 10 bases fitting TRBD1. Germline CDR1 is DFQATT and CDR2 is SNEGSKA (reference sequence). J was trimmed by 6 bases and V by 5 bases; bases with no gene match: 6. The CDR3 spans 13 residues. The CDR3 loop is CSASWDRGAEAFF. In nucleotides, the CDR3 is TGCAGTGCTTCCTGGGACAGGGGAGCTGAAGCTTTCTTT.

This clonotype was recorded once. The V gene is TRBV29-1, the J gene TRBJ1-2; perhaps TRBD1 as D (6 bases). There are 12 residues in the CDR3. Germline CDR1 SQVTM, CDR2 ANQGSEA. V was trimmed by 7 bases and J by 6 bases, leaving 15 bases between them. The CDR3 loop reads CSATGFDDGYTF. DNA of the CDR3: TGCAGCGCTACAGGGTTTGACGATGGCTACACCTTC.

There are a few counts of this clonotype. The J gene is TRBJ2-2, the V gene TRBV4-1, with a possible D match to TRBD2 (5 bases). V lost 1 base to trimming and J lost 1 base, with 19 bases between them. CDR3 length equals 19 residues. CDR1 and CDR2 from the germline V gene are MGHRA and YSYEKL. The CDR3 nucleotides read TGCGCCAGCAGCCAAGCACGAGGAGAGCTAGCAAAGAACACCGGGGAGCTGTTTTTT. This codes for CASSQARGELAKNTGELFF.

In nucleotides, the CDR3 is TGTGCCAGCAGCCTACAGGGTAACGGGGAAGCTTTCTTT. Protein product: CASSLQGNGEAFF. The chain joins TRBV7-3 to TRBJ1-1; tentatively, D is TRBD1 (6 bases). The V and J ends lost 5 bases and 8 bases respectively, with 15 bases between them. This CDR3 has 13 residues. Germline V lookup: CDR1 SGHTA, CDR2 FQGTGA.

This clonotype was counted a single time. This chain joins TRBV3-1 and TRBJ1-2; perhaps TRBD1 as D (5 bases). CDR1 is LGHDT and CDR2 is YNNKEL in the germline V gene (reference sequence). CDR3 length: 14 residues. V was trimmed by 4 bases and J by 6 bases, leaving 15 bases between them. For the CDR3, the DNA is TGTGCCAGCAGCCGGAGGGGAGGTCGGGATGGCTACACCTTC. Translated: CASSRRGGRDGYTF.

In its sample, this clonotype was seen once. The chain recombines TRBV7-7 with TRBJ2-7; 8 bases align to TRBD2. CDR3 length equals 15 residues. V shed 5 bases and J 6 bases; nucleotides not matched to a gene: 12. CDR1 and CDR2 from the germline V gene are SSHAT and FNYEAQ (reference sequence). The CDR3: CASSPGGSGRSEQYF. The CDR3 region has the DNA TGTGCCAGCAGCCCGGGGGGGAGCGGGAGAAGCGAGCAGTACTTC.

The CDR3 region is CASSYDRASGTDTQYF. CDR3 nucleotides: TGTGCCAGCAGTTACGATAGGGCTAGCGGGACAGATACGCAGTATTTT. J is TRBJ2-3 and V is TRBV6-5, with 8 nucleotides matching TRBD2. CDR3 length equals 16 residues. Trimming took 2 bases from V and 3 from J; bases not matched to a gene: 7. The germline V gene has CDR1 MNHEY and CDR2 SVGAGI.